Below, 13 T cell receptor beta chains from the same sample are listed, as sequenced in a study of CD8+CD57+ T cells in acquired aplastic anemia. Genomic DNA constituted the template upon which TCR beta VDJ and CDR3 profiling was performed. TCRdb re-called the reads through MiXCR, storing one row per CDR3 protein. The sample lists some 190,000 distinct CDR3 sequences, approximately 45% occurring once. Sample: sorted CD4+, CD8+, or CD8+CD57+ T cells (not recorded which) from PBMCs. Receptor source: a human donor in good health.

About this clonotype itself: A much more abundant neighbour one base away suggests this may be a read error. The V gene is TRBV3-1, the J gene TRBJ1-4; D unresolved. V lost 4 bases, J lost 0 bases, and 6 bases lay in between. The CDR3 runs 14 residues. The germline V gene encodes CDR1 LGHDT and CDR2 YNNKEL (reference sequence). The CDR3 nucleotides read TGTGCCAGCAGCCGGTTTGCAACTAATGAAAAACTGTTTTTT. Amino acids: CASSRFATNEKLFF.

This clonotype came up a few times. V and J are TRBV24-1 and TRBJ2-3; TRBD1 matches at 7 bases. The J segment lost 4 bases and the V segment lost 7 bases, leaving 7 bases of the junction unmatched. Germline CDR1 reads KGHDR; CDR2 reads SFDVKD. The CDR3 is 14 amino acids. The CDR3 region has the DNA TGTGCCACCAGCCTAACAGGGGTTGCAGATACGCAGTATTTT. Translation gives CATSLTGVADTQYF.

This clonotype was picked up a small number of times. This may come from a read error, since a much larger clone is one base off. This chain joins TRBV5-1 and TRBJ2-7; 8 positions match TRBD2. The germline V gene encodes CDR1 SGHRS and CDR2 YFSETQ. The CDR3 is 17 amino acids. CDR3 sequence (DNA): TGCGCCAGCAGCTTGGTCTCTAGCGGGCCCCTCCTCTACGTGCAGTACTTC. It translates to CASSLVSSGPLLYVQYF.

The chain employs TRBV14 and TRBJ2-1; 15 nucleotides match TRBD2. Trimming removed 4 bases from V and 7 bases from J; junction bases left unmatched: 14. This CDR3 contains 19 residues. Germline V gene lookup returns CDR1 SGHDN and CDR2 FVKESK. DNA of the CDR3: TGTGCCAGCAGCCGCCCACCGGGACTAGCGGGAGGCGCACTTAATGAGCAGTTCTTC. Amino acids: CASSRPPGLAGGALNEQFF.

The sample holds one count of this clonotype. The junction does not match germline at one end; this may be a read error. The chain carries TRBV10-3 and TRBJ1-3; no definite D call. CDR1 and CDR2 from the germline V gene are ENHRY and SYGVKD. The CDR3 sequence is 12 residues long. CDR3 nucleotides: TGTGCCGTCAGTGAGGATCGAAACACCATATATTTT. Encoded protein: CAVSEDRNTIYF.

V and J are TRBV10-3 and TRBJ2-7, with D uncertain. The CDR3 is 14 residues long. V dropped 5 bases and J dropped 2 bases, with 13 bases sitting between them. Germline CDR1 reads ENHRY; CDR2 reads SYGVKD. DNA for the CDR3: TGTGCCATCAGTACTGCACCTACGACCTACGAGCAGTACTTC. The encoded protein is CAISTAPTTYEQYF.

There are many counts of this clonotype. This chain uses TRBV2 with TRBJ1-1; no definite D call. Trimming stripped 8 bases from V and 1 base from J, with 11 bases between. Germline loops: CDR1 SNHLY, CDR2 FYNNEI. The CDR3 sequence is 13 residues long. The CDR3 bases are TGTGCCAGCGTACCGAACCGGAACACTGAAGCTTTCTTT. Translation: CASVPNRNTEAFF.

The rearrangement joins TRBV29-1 to TRBJ2-1; D unclear. This CDR3 has 10 residues. V lost 3 bases and J 8 bases, leaving 5 bases between the germline ends. Per the germline V gene, CDR1 is SQVTM and CDR2 is ANQGSEA. CDR3 sequence reads: CSVDIDEQFF. The CDR3 bases are TGCAGCGTTGACATCGATGAGCAGTTCTTC.

This clonotype was found a few times. Since a much larger clone is just one base distant, this may be a read error. The chain has TRBV7-9 and TRBJ2-5, with a weak D call TRBD1 (5 bases). Trimming cost V 3 bases and J 1 base, with 9 bases left between them. Germline assignment: CDR1 SEHNR and CDR2 FQNEAQ (reference sequence). The CDR3 loop spans 14 amino acids. The CDR3 loop reads CASSFGAAQETQYF. The DNA of the CDR3 is TGTGCCAGCAGCTTTGGGGCAGCCCAAGAGACCCAGTACTTC.

This clonotype was recorded many times. The J gene is TRBJ2-7, the V gene TRBV20-1, with D tentatively TRBD1 (5 bases). CDR3 length equals 15 residues. Germline CDR1 reads DFQATT; CDR2 reads SNEGSKA (reference sequence). V was pared by 7 bases and J by 2 bases, with 21 bases between. The CDR3 loop is CSGQLDTASAYEQYF. DNA of the CDR3: TGCAGTGGACAATTGGACACCGCGAGCGCCTACGAGCAGTACTTC.

This clonotype was observed a handful of times. One junction end disagrees with the germline gene, perhaps due to a read error. The chain employs TRBV24-1 and TRBJ1-2; D is perhaps TRBD1 (5 bases). CDR3 length equals 13 residues. Germline V lookup: CDR1 KGHDR, CDR2 SFDVKD. The CDR3 protein is CASSFRDASGYTF. In DNA, the CDR3 is TGTGCCAGCAGTTTCCGGGACGCGTCTGGCTACACCTTC.

Ten or more counts support this clonotype. The germline gene is not matched at one end of the junction; a read error may be the cause. This sequence joins TRBV20-1 and TRBJ2-7; TRBD2 aligns across 7 bases. The germline CDR1 and CDR2 sequences are DFQATT and SNEGSKA (reference sequence). The CDR3 totals 14 residues. CDR3 in amino acids: CSARVTGGSNEQYF. CDR3 bases: TGCAGTGCTAGAGTAACGGGAGGCTCCAACGAGCAGTACTTC.

The J gene is TRBJ2-7, the V gene TRBV9, with TRBD2 matching 14 bases. CDR1 SGDLS and CDR2 YYNGEE come from the germline V gene. The J segment lost 5 bases and the V segment lost 3 bases, leaving 4 bases of the junction unmatched. This CDR3 comprises 15 residues. CDR3 in amino acids: CASSAGLAGGNEQYF. The DNA of the CDR3 is TGTGCCAGCAGCGCCGGACTAGCGGGGGGTAACGAGCAGTACTTC. The whole variable domain, filled in from reference TRBV9 and TRBJ2-7, reads DSGVTQTPKHLITATGQRVTLRCSPRSGDLSVYWYQQSLDQGLQFLIQYYNGEERAKGNILERFSAQQFPDLHSELNLSSLELGDSALYFCASSAGLAGGNEQYFGPGTRLTVT.